The 11 T cell receptor beta chains below come from one sample, sequenced in a study of OX40 agonist ivuxolimab in advanced cancers. The table came from immunoSEQ multiplex PCR; TCRdb's copy has only in-frame clones and leaves some out. The profile shows about 82,000 clones, 80% to 95% of them singletons. Sequences were derived from CD4+ or CD8+ T cells sorted from blood, sampled in a trial of the OX40 agonist ivuxolimab. The origin of the receptors is an adult with an advanced solid tumor such as melanoma, head and neck, liver or kidney cancer.

A single count supports this clone. The J gene is TRBJ2-7, the V gene TRBV6-6; unclear D gene. This CDR3 is 13 amino acids long. Germline CDR1 is MNHNY and CDR2 is SVGAGI (reference sequence). Trimming stripped 7 bases from V and 7 bases from J, with 17 bases between. This chain's CDR3 is CASNRLSNIEQYF. CDR3 in DNA: TGTGCCAGCAACCGACTGTCCAATATAGAGCAGTACTTC.

The genes are TRBV14 and TRBJ2-7; 9 nucleotides align to TRBD2. V gave up 6 bases and J gave up 0 bases; unmatched junction bases: 3. CDR1 is SGHDN, CDR2 FVKESK, per germline. This CDR3 region has 14 residues. CDR3 DNA: TGTGCCAGCAGGTCTAGCGGGGCCTCCTACGAGCAGTACTTC. Residues: CASRSSGASYEQYF.

V usage is TRBV20-1 and J usage is TRBJ1-2; tentatively, D is TRBD1 (6 bases). The CDR3 extends over 11 amino acids. Trimming left V 5 bases short and J 12 bases short, with 16 bases between. Germline CDR1 and CDR2: DFQATT and SNEGSKA (reference sequence). DNA for the CDR3: TGCAGTGCTCGCGTGAGTGAGGGGGACACCTTC. Translating it yields CSARVSEGDTF.

The chain employs TRBV7-8 and TRBJ1-5; weak D call: TRBD1 (6 bases). V lost 2 bases and J 1 base, leaving 12 bases between the germline ends. This CDR3 is built from 16 residues. CDR1 and CDR2 (germline): SGHVS, FQNEAQ. CDR3 in amino acids: CASSLRGAGSNQPQHF. The CDR3 DNA reads as TGTGCCAGCAGCTTAAGGGGGGCCGGGAGCAATCAGCCCCAGCATTTT. The complete variable domain, with remaining parts taken from reference TRBV7-8 and TRBJ1-5, reads GAGVSQSPRYKVAKRGQDVALRCDPISGHVSLFWYQQALGQGPEFLTYFQNEAQLDKSGLPSDRFFAERPEGSVSTLKIQRTQQEDSAVYLCASSLRGAGSNQPQHFGDGTRLSIL.

V gene TRBV12-5 combines with J gene TRBJ2-5, with 9 bases lining up with TRBD2. The CDR3 totals 13 residues. Germline V lookup: CDR1 LGHNT, CDR2 FRNRAP. V was clipped by 5 bases and J by 4 bases; unmatched bases: 2. The CDR3 bases are TGTGCTAGTGGTCTTAGCGGGAGAGAGACCCAGTACTTC. It translates to CASGLSGRETQYF.

Only one count was recorded for this clone. This chain uses TRBV12-5 with TRBJ2-7; TRBD1 aligns across 8 bases. The germline CDR1 and CDR2 sequences are LGHNT and FRNRAP. The CDR3 consists of 15 residues. The trim removed 6 bases at V and 0 bases at J, leaving 7 bases unmatched. The CDR3 region has the DNA TGTGCTAGTGGCCCGGGACAGGAATACTCCTACGAGCAGTACTTC. Encoded protein: CASGPGQEYSYEQYF.

V usage is TRBV5-8 and J usage is TRBJ2-3, with 9 bases that match TRBD2. Unmatched junction bases numbered 12, after V lost 1 base and J lost 3 bases. In germline, CDR1 is SGHTS, CDR2 YDEGEE. The CDR3 is made up of 18 amino acids. The CDR3 spells CASSLSLRASGDTDTQYF. The CDR3 DNA is TGTGCCAGCAGCTTGTCTCTCCGTGCTAGCGGGGATACAGATACGCAGTATTTT.

This chain uses TRBV29-1 with TRBJ2-7, with 7 bases fitting TRBD1. Germline V gene data show CDR1 as SQVTM and CDR2 as ANQGSEA. The CDR3 has 13 amino acids. The V segment lost 5 bases and the J segment 5 bases; nucleotides outside the gene matches: 9. The CDR3 sequence: CSVISRGPHEQYF. The CDR3 region has the DNA TGCAGCGTTATATCTAGGGGGCCCCACGAGCAGTACTTC.

V is TRBV5-6 and J is TRBJ2-7; 10 bases are a match to TRBD1. The CDR3 runs to 16 residues. The germline V gene has CDR1 SGHDT and CDR2 YYEEEE. V lost 0 bases and J lost 5; bases outside the gene matches: 8. The CDR3 spells CASSLAGGQGSHEQYF. The DNA of the CDR3 is TGTGCCAGCAGCTTGGCCGGGGGACAGGGGAGTCACGAGCAGTACTTC.

The chain joins TRBV5-4 to TRBJ2-1; tentatively, D is TRBD1 or TRBD2 (5 bases each). Trimming took 4 bases from V and 3 from J, leaving 14 bases between them. The CDR3 sequence is 15 residues long. Germline lookup yields CDR1 SGHNT and CDR2 YYREEE (reference sequence). The CDR3 DNA sequence: TGTGCCAGCAGCGGGGGACCCGGCAACTACAATGAGCAGTTCTTC. It specifies CASSGGPGNYNEQFF. The variable domain in full, with the rest retrieved from reference TRBV5-4 and TRBJ2-1, is ETGVTQSPTHLIKTRGQQVTLRCSSQSGHNTVSWYQQALGQGPQFIFQYYREEENGRGNFPPRFSGLQFPNYSSELNVNALELDDSALYLCASSGGPGNYNEQFFGPGTRLTVL.

The chain uses TRBV7-9 and TRBJ2-7; TRBD1 matches at 8 bases. Germline V lookup: CDR1 SEHNR, CDR2 FQNEAQ (reference sequence). The CDR3 sequence is 15 residues long. V shed 8 bases, J shed 3 bases, and the junction held 12 bases outside the gene matches. CDR3 sequence (DNA): TGTGCCAGCGCAGAACCAGGGGGCGCCAACTACGAGCAGTACTTC. Its translation is CASAEPGGANYEQYF. The full variable domain, rest sourced from reference TRBV7-9 and TRBJ2-7, is DTGVSQNPRHKITKRGQNVTFRCDPISEHNRLYWYRQTLGQGPEFLTYFQNEAQLEKSRLLSDRFSAERPKGSFSTLEIQRTEQGDSAMYLCASAEPGGANYEQYFGPGTRLTVT.